A single sample is the source of the 32 T cell receptor beta chains below, sequenced in a study of blood T cell repertoires in COVID-19. Method: immunoSEQ multiplex PCR; TCRdb's copy keeps in-frame clones and lacks some. The sample includes roughly 140,000 clones, approximately 80% of them seen just once. The sequencing input was peripheral blood. The source of these receptors is a man in his sixties or seventies with acute or convalescent COVID-19.

CDR3 protein: CASSLDLAGPGNTIYF. Here the CDR3 DNA reads TGCGCCAGCAGCTTGGATCTTGCAGGCCCGGGAAACACCATATATTTT. V and J are TRBV5-1 and TRBJ1-3, with no clear D. The V gene's germline CDR1 is SGHRS and CDR2 YFSETQ. The CDR3 covers 16 residues. The V end was cut by 0 bases, the J end by 4 bases, with 14 bases between.

The chain carries TRBV24-1 and TRBJ1-2; perhaps TRBD1 as D (6 bases). Per the germline V gene, CDR1 is KGHDR and CDR2 is SFDVKD. The CDR3 consists of 17 residues. The V and J ends lost 0 bases and 0 bases respectively, with 13 bases between them. CDR3 loop: CATSDLTGKVSNYGYTF. The CDR3 DNA is TGTGCCACCAGTGATTTGACAGGGAAGGTCTCTAACTATGGCTACACCTTC.

This chain joins TRBV7-2 and TRBJ2-2, with D possibly matching TRBD2 (6 bases). The V gene's germline CDR1 is SGHTA and CDR2 FQGNSA. Trimming cost V 1 base and J 2 bases, with 11 bases left between them. The CDR3 covers 16 residues. This chain's CDR3 is CASSLVAGGNTGELFF. CDR3 in DNA: TGTGCCAGCAGCTTAGTGGCCGGGGGAAACACCGGGGAGCTGTTTTTT.

The gene calls are TRBV18 and TRBJ2-4; D perhaps matches TRBD1 (6 bases). This CDR3 contains 15 residues. In germline, CDR1 is KGHSH, CDR2 LQKENI. V was pared by 3 bases and J by 6 bases, with 15 bases between. The DNA for the CDR3 is TGTGCCAGCTCACCGACTGGCAGGGGTGGAAACATTCAGTACTTC. Translated: CASSPTGRGGNIQYF.

The chain has TRBV19 and TRBJ2-2, with 8 nucleotides matching TRBD1. The V segment lost 6 bases and the J segment 3 bases; nucleotides outside the gene matches: 3. This CDR3 comprises 14 residues. From germline, CDR1 is LNHDA and CDR2 SQIVND (reference sequence). Written as DNA, the CDR3 is TGTGCCAGTAGGACGACAGGGGACACCGGGGAGCTGTTTTTT. Translated, it gives CASRTTGDTGELFF.

The CDR3 DNA follows: TGTGCCAGTCGAGGGACAGGGAGTGGTTCAGATACGCAGTATTTT. It encodes CASRGTGSGSDTQYF. The chain has TRBV19 and TRBJ2-3; 9 bases fit TRBD1. J was trimmed by 4 bases and V by 8 bases; bases with no gene match: 10. This CDR3 comprises 15 residues. The germline CDR1 and CDR2 sequences are LNHDA and SQIVND (reference sequence).

The chain is built from TRBV6-1 and TRBJ2-7; D perhaps matches TRBD2 (5 bases). The CDR3 totals 16 residues. Germline-derived CDR1 and CDR2 are MNHNS and SASEGT. V lost 6 bases to trimming and J lost 2 bases, with 20 bases between them. The CDR3 is CASREIGRGNTYEQYF. CDR3 sequence (DNA): TGTGCCAGCAGAGAAATCGGGCGAGGGAACACCTACGAGCAGTACTTC.

This clone was counted between two and nine times. V usage is TRBV10-1 and J usage is TRBJ2-1; D possibly corresponds to TRBD2 (5 bases). The CDR3 extends over 17 amino acids. Trimming pared 0 bases from V and 3 bases from J, leaving 15 bases between. Germline CDR1 is WNHNN and CDR2 is SYGVQD (reference sequence). The CDR3 region is CASSESTTGSIYNEQFF. The CDR3 nucleotides are TGCGCCAGCAGTGAGTCGACTACGGGTTCGATCTACAATGAGCAGTTCTTC.

This rearrangement joins TRBV2 to TRBJ1-5; D is possibly TRBD1 (6 bases). CDR1 is SNHLY and CDR2 is FYNNEI in the germline V gene. Trimming cost V 5 bases and J 9 bases, with 17 bases left between them. This CDR3 contains 14 residues. The CDR3 sequence: CASSRDTTWSPQHF. The CDR3 bases are TGTGCCAGCAGTCGGGACACGACCTGGTCGCCCCAGCATTTT.

The V call is TRBV7-2, the J call TRBJ1-4; D is uncertain. CDR3 length equals 15 residues. Germline V gene lookup returns CDR1 SGHTA and CDR2 FQGNSA. The ends were cut back, 5 bases at V and 1 base at J, with 11 bases in the middle. In DNA, the CDR3 is TGTGCCAGCAGCCCCCAATGGCTAACTAATGAAAAACTGTTTTTT. This translates into CASSPQWLTNEKLFF.

The chain couples TRBV7-9 to TRBJ2-7; D may be TRBD1 (7 bases). There are 15 residues in the CDR3. Germline V CDR1 and CDR2: SEHNR, FQNEAQ (reference sequence). V gave up 7 bases and J gave up 3 bases, with 19 bases separating them. The CDR3: CASTPQGGAGYEQYF. The CDR3 region has the DNA TGTGCCAGCACCCCTCAGGGGGGCGCTGGCTACGAGCAGTACTTC.

The genes are TRBV11-2 and TRBJ2-2; 9 bases are a match to TRBD1. The CDR3 covers 20 residues. V dropped 0 bases and J dropped 7; count of bases not matched to a gene: 18. Germline V gives CDR1 SGHAT, CDR2 FQNNGV. CDR3 coding DNA: TGTGCCAGCAGCTTAGAGGGGACAGGGTTAAACTACGGTGAGGTCGGGGAGCTGTTTTTT. Translating gives CASSLEGTGLNYGEVGELFF.

This sequence joins TRBV6-1 and TRBJ2-1; TRBD2 aligns across 8 bases. Per germline, CDR1 MNHNS and CDR2 SASEGT. The J segment lost 8 bases and the V segment lost 7 bases, leaving 10 bases of the junction unmatched. CDR3 length: 14 amino acids. Written as DNA, the CDR3 is TGTGCCAGCACAAAAAGGACTAGCAGGGATGAGCAGTTCTTC. Its protein product is CASTKRTSRDEQFF.

This clone has more than one count but fewer than ten. The V and J genes are TRBV19 and TRBJ2-6; TRBD1 aligns across 7 bases. The J segment lost 0 bases and the V segment lost 4 bases, leaving 0 bases of the junction unmatched. The germline V gene has CDR1 LNHDA and CDR2 SQIVND (reference sequence). The CDR3 spans 15 residues. The CDR3 spells CASSRDSSGANVLTF. CDR3 coding DNA: TGTGCCAGTAGTAGGGACAGCTCTGGGGCCAACGTCCTGACTTTC. The full variable domain, completed using reference TRBV19 and TRBJ2-6, is DGGITQSPKYLFRKEGQNVTLSCEQNLNHDAMYWYRQDPGQGLRLIYYSQIVNDFQKGDIAEGYSVSREKKESFPLTVTSAQKNPTAFYLCASSRDSSGANVLTFGAGSRLTVL.

The rearrangement uses TRBV24-1 and TRBJ2-3; D tentatively fits TRBD1 or TRBD2 (11 bases each). The CDR3 consists of 17 residues. The germline V and J ends were trimmed by 9 bases and 4 bases, with 25 bases remaining between them. Looked up from germline, CDR1 is KGHDR and CDR2 is SFDVKD. CDR3 coding DNA: TGTGCCACCGGACAGGGGGCAGTAGCGGGAGGGTCAGATACGCAGTATTTT. Translated: CATGQGAVAGGSDTQYF.

The chain couples TRBV7-9 to TRBJ1-2, with D hard to call. This CDR3 spans 15 amino acids. CDR1 and CDR2 (germline): SEHNR, FQNEAQ (reference sequence). V was shortened by 5 bases and J by 4 bases, with 17 bases between the two germline ends. CDR3 sequence (DNA): TGTGCCAGCAGCCGGAGCGCTAACGGATCCTATGGCTACACCTTC. Amino acids: CASSRSANGSYGYTF. The full variable domain, rest sourced from reference TRBV7-9 and TRBJ1-2, is DTGVSQNPRHKITKRGQNVTFRCDPISEHNRLYWYRQTLGQGPEFLTYFQNEAQLEKSRLLSDRFSAERPKGSFSTLEIQRTEQGDSAMYLCASSRSANGSYGYTFGSGTRLTVV.

The chain is built from TRBV28 and TRBJ2-5, with 8 nucleotides matching TRBD1. Germline trimming cut 6 bases from V and 5 bases from J; bases unmatched to any gene: 5. There are 13 residues in the CDR3. Germline V gives CDR1 MDHEN, CDR2 SYDVKM. The CDR3 sequence is CASRPQGVETQYF. The CDR3 coding sequence is TGTGCCAGCAGACCACAGGGGGTGGAGACCCAGTACTTC.

CDR3 loop: CASSPGTGKAGELFF. The CDR3 DNA reads as TGTGCCAGCAGTCCCGGGACAGGGAAGGCCGGGGAGCTGTTTTTT. J is TRBJ2-2 and V is TRBV28, with 9 bases identical to TRBD1. This CDR3 is built from 15 residues. V was clipped by 5 bases and J by 6 bases; unmatched bases: 7. CDR1 and CDR2 from the germline V gene are MDHEN and SYDVKM.

The chain combines TRBV7-9 with TRBJ2-5; 11 bases agree with TRBD2. This CDR3 is built from 17 residues. CDR1 and CDR2 (germline): SEHNR, FQNEAQ (reference sequence). V trimming: 6 bases; J trimming: 4 bases; junction bases outside the gene matches: 13. In DNA form, the CDR3 reads TGTGCCAGCAGATCTAACAGGGTACTAGCGGGAGTAGAGACCCAGTACTTC. Amino acids: CASRSNRVLAGVETQYF.

This CDR3 is CASSLGGGDQETQYF. The CDR3 DNA reads TGTGCCAGCAGCTTGGGCGGGGGCGACCAAGAGACCCAGTACTTC. The V call is TRBV5-4, the J call TRBJ2-5, with D perhaps TRBD2 (7 bases). The CDR3 length is 15 residues. The germline V gene encodes CDR1 SGHNT and CDR2 YYREEE (reference sequence). V shed 0 bases and J shed 0 bases, with 9 bases lying between them.

J is TRBJ2-1 and V is TRBV5-1, with a weak D call TRBD1 (6 bases). Germline CDR1 and CDR2: SGHRS and YFSETQ. Trimming pared 2 bases from V and 7 bases from J, leaving 16 bases between. CDR3 length equals 15 residues. In DNA, the CDR3 is TGCGCCAGCAGCTTTACGGTGAGCCAGGGGAATGAGCAGTTCTTC. It yields the protein CASSFTVSQGNEQFF. Using reference TRBV5-1 and TRBJ2-1 for the parts outside the CDR3, the full variable domain is KAGVTQTPRYLIKTRGQQVTLSCSPISGHRSVSWYQQTPGQGLQFLFEYFSETQRNKGNFPGRFSGRQFSNSRSEMNVSTLELGDSALYLCASSFTVSQGNEQFFGPGTRLTVL.

The rearrangement uses TRBV19 and TRBJ1-2; the match to TRBD1 covers 7 bases. Losses at the gene ends were 3 bases for V and 2 bases for J; bases not matched to a gene: 0. The CDR3 extends over 13 amino acids. The germline CDR1 and CDR2 sequences are LNHDA and SQIVND (reference sequence). The CDR3 region is CASSMGQNYGYTF. In nucleotides, the CDR3 is TGTGCCAGTAGTATGGGACAGAACTATGGCTACACCTTC.

The chain carries TRBV21-1 and TRBJ1-1; TRBD1, the table's D call, lacks a check against the DNA. TRBV21-1 is a documented pseudogene. This CDR3 comprises 14 residues. This CDR3 is CASSQRGKGTEAFF. CDR3 DNA sequence: TGTGCCAGCAGCCAGAGGGGGAAGGGGACTGAAGCTTTCTTT.

This chain uses TRBV11-2 with TRBJ1-3; unclear D gene. Trimming stripped 2 bases from V and 0 bases from J, with 8 bases between. This CDR3 has 15 residues. Germline loops: CDR1 SGHAT, CDR2 FQNNGV. The CDR3 spells CASSLSTDSGNTIYF. The CDR3 DNA reads as TGTGCCAGCAGCTTATCCACAGACTCTGGAAACACCATATATTTT. Together with reference TRBV11-2 and TRBJ1-3, the CDR3 gives the full variable domain: EAGVAQSPRYKIIEKRQSVAFWCNPISGHATLYWYQQILGQGPKLLIQFQNNGVVDDSQLPKDRFSAERLKGVDSTLKIQPAKLEDSAVYLCASSLSTDSGNTIYFGEGSWLTVV.

J is TRBJ1-6 and V is TRBV7-2; tentative D call: TRBD1 (6 bases). Trimming removed 4 bases from V and 6 bases from J, with 19 bases in between. Germline-derived CDR1 and CDR2 are SGHTA and FQGNSA. The CDR3 is 17 amino acids. The CDR3 reads CASSSPKDRFGNSPLHF. The DNA for the CDR3 is TGTGCCAGCAGCTCCCCCAAGGACAGATTCGGTAATTCACCCCTCCACTTT.

V and J are TRBV19 and TRBJ2-2; 7 bases are shared with TRBD2. There are 15 residues in the CDR3. Germline V gives CDR1 LNHDA, CDR2 SQIVND (reference sequence). Trimming took 3 bases from V and 5 from J; bases not matched to a gene: 6. CDR3 in DNA: TGTGCCAGTAGTATTGGGCAGGGAGGGACCGGGGAGCTGTTTTTT. Translation: CASSIGQGGTGELFF.

The chain links TRBV28 to TRBJ2-6; TRBD2 might be the D (5 bases). Germline V gene data show CDR1 as MDHEN and CDR2 as SYDVKM. The CDR3 runs 13 residues. V lost 8 bases, J lost 0 bases, and 5 bases lay in between. The CDR3: CASEGSGANVLTF. The DNA for the CDR3 is TGTGCCAGCGAGGGCTCTGGGGCCAACGTCCTGACTTTC. Combining the CDR3 with reference TRBV28 and TRBJ2-6 gives the whole variable domain DVKVTQSSRYLVKRTGEKVFLECVQDMDHENMFWYRQDPGLGLRLIYFSYDVKMKEKGDIPEGYSVSREKKERFSLILESASTNQTSMYLCASEGSGANVLTFGAGSRLTVL.

This clone appeared a few times. The chain recombines TRBV5-6 with TRBJ1-2; 8 positions agree with TRBD1. With 4 bases clipped from V and 9 bases from J, the junction kept 11 bases outside the gene matches. The V gene's germline CDR1 is SGHDT and CDR2 YYEEEE. This CDR3 is built from 14 residues. The CDR3 loop is CASSTWDRTFSYTF. Written as DNA, the CDR3 is TGTGCCAGCAGCACCTGGGACAGGACCTTTAGCTACACCTTC.

V gene TRBV5-1 combines with J gene TRBJ2-3, with D uncertain. Trimming removed 2 bases from V and 1 base from J, with 11 bases in between. Germline V gives CDR1 SGHRS, CDR2 YFSETQ. The CDR3 runs 15 residues. CDR3 sequence reads: CASSFEEPGTDTQYF. The CDR3 DNA is TGCGCCAGCAGCTTCGAGGAGCCGGGCACAGATACGCAGTATTTT.

J is TRBJ2-5 and V is TRBV6-5, with TRBD1 identical over 10 bases. CDR1 is MNHEY, CDR2 SVGAGI, per germline. J gave up 7 bases and V 10 bases, and 6 bases lay outside the gene matches. The CDR3 is 12 amino acids. CDR3 region: CATSDRGVTQYF. CDR3 sequence (DNA): TGTGCCACCTCGGACAGGGGGGTGACCCAGTACTTC.

The CDR3 DNA reads TGTGCCAGTGGGCAGGGATCGTCGTCCTACGAGCAGTACTTC. Protein: CASGQGSSSYEQYF. The chain combines TRBV19 with TRBJ2-7; maybe TRBD1 (5 bases). The CDR3 is made up of 14 amino acids. V lost 8 bases and J 1 base, leaving 15 bases between the germline ends. The V gene's germline CDR1 is LNHDA and CDR2 SQIVND (reference sequence).

This clone was seen only once. The gene calls are TRBV30 and TRBJ1-1, with unresolved D. CDR3 length equals 12 residues. V was cut by 1 base and J by 4 bases, with 7 bases left in between. Germline CDR1 GTSNPN, CDR2 SVGIG (reference sequence). CDR3 nucleotide sequence: TGTGCCTGGAGTGCGGAGAGCACTGAAGCTTTCTTT. This sequence encodes CAWSAESTEAFF.